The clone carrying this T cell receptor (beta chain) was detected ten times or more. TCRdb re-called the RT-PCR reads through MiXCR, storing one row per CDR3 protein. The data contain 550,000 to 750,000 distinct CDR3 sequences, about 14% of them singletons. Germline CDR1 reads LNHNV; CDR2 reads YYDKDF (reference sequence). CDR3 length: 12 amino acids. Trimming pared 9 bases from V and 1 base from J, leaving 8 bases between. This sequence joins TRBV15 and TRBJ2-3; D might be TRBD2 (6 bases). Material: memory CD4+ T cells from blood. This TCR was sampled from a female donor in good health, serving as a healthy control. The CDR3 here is CATGTRTDTQYF. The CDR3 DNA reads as TGTGCCACAGGGACTCGCACAGATACGCAGTATTTT.